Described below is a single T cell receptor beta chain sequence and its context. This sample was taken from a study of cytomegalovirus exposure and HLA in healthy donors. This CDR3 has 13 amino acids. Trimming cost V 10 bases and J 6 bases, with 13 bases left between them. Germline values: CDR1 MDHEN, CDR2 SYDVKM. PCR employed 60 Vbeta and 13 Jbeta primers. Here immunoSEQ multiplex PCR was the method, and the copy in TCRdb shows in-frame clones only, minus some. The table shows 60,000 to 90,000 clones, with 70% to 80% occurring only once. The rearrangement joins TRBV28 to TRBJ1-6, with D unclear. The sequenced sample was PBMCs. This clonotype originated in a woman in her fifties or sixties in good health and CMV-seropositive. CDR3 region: CATRGSSNSPLHF. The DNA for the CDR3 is TGTGCCACCCGCGGTTCGAGTAATTCACCCCTCCACTTT.